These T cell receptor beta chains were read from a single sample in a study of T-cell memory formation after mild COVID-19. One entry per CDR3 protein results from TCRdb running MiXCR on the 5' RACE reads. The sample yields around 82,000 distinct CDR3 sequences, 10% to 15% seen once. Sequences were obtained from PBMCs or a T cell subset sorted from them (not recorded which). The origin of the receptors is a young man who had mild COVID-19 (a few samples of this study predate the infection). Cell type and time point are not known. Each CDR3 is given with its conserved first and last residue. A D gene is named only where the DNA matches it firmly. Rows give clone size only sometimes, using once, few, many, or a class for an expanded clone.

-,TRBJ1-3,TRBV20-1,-,CSAIHGPDSGNTIYF,TGCAGTGCTATTCACGGGCCGGACTCTGGAAACACCATATATTTT
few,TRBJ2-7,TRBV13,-,CASSFRGATYEQYF,TGTGCCAGCAGCTTCCGGGGGGCCACCTACGAGCAGTACTTC
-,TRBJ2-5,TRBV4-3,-,CASSQDLQSPAAQYF,TGCGCCAGCAGCCAAGATCTTCAGTCCCCCGCGGCCCAGTACTTC
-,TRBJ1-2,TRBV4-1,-,CASSQGDSRGYTF,TGCGCCAGCAGCCAAGGTGACAGTCGAGGCTACACCTTC
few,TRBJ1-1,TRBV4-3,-,CASSQDLGVNTEAFF,TGCGCCAGCAGCCAAGATCTTGGAGTGAACACTGAAGCTTTCTTT
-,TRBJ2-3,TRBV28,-,CASSSESRGEDTQYF,TGTGCCAGCAGTTCAGAATCTCGTGGGGAAGATACGCAGTATTTT
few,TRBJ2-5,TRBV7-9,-,CASSFPGRQETQYF,TGTGCCAGCAGCTTTCCGGGACGACAAGAGACCCAGTACTTC
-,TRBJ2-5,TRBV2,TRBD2,CASRVIAGGRETQYF,TGTGCCAGCAGGGTCATAGCGGGGGGGCGAGAGACCCAGTACTTC
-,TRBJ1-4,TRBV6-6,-,CASSYGAQAHEKLFF,TGTGCCAGCAGTTATGGGGCGCAGGCTCATGAAAAACTGTTTTTT
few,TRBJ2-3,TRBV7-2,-,CASSLGGGPTDTQYF,TGTGCCAGCAGCCTCGGGGGCGGTCCCACAGATACGCAGTATTTT
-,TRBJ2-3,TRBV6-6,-,CASSTSGSTDTQYF,TGTGCCAGCAGTACCAGCGGGTCCACAGATACGCAGTATTTT
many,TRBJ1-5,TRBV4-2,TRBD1,CASSSQGASNQPQHF,TGTGCCAGCAGCTCACAGGGGGCTAGCAATCAGCCCCAGCATTTT
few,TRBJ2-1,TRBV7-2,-,CASSPTWETITDGGRSSYNEQFF,TGTGCCAGCAGCCCCACGTGGGAGACCATTACGGACGGGGGAAGGAGCTCCTACAATGAGCAGTTCTTC
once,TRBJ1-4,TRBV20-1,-,CRLGEPGEKLFF,TGCAGGCTAGGAGAACCTGGCGAAAAACTGTTTTTT
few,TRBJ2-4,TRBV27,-,CASSLGQGLGIQYF,TGTGCCAGCAGTTTAGGTCAGGGGCTTGGCATTCAGTACTTC
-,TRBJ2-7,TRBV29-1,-,CSVEAPSAANEQYF,TGCAGCGTTGAAGCCCCCTCCGCCGCGAACGAGCAGTACTTC
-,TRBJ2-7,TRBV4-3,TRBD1,CASSQTQGRYEQYF,TGCGCCAGCAGCCAAACACAGGGGCGGTACGAGCAGTACTTC
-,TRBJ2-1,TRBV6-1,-,CASSEEGPYNEQFF,TGTGCCAGCAGTGAGGAGGGACCCTACAATGAGCAGTTCTTC
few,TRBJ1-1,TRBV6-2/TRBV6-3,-,CASSPGAGWVSEAFF,TGTGCCAGCAGCCCCGGGGCCGGATGGGTCTCTGAAGCTTTCTTT
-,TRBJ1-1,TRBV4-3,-,CASSQESWEPAEAFF,TGCGCCAGCAGCCAAGAGAGTTGGGAGCCGGCTGAAGCTTTCTTT
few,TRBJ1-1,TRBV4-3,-,CASSLSTGLEAFF,TGCGCCAGCAGCCTATCCACAGGTCTTGAAGCTTTCTTT
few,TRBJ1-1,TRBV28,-,CASSEAGGVITEAFF,TGTGCCAGCAGCGAAGCGGGGGGCGTGATCACTGAAGCTTTCTTT
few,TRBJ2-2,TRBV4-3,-,CASSHNPGTSNTGELFF,TGCGCCAGCAGCCACAATCCCGGGACATCGAACACCGGGGAGCTGTTTTTT
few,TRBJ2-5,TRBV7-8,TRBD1,CASSFTGGLQETQYF,TGTGCCAGCAGCTTCACAGGGGGGCTTCAAGAGACCCAGTACTTC
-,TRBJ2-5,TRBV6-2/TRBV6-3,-,CASSAGQAPRETQYF,TGTGCCAGTTCCGCAGGGCAGGCGCCACGAGAGACCCAGTACTTC
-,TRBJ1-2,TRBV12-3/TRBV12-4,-,CASSVRSNYGYTF,TGTGCCAGCAGTGTGCGCAGTAACTATGGCTACACCTTC
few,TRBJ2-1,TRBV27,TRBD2,CASSSIAGGLYNEQFF,TGTGCCAGCAGTTCAATAGCGGGGGGCTTGTACAATGAGCAGTTCTTC
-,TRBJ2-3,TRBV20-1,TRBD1,CSARDGGATGGQYF,TGCAGTGCTAGAGATGGCGGGGCCACAGGGGGGCAGTATTTT
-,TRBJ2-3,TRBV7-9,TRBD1,CASSPRDRTSTDTQYF,TGTGCCAGCAGCCCCAGGGACAGGACTAGCACAGATACGCAGTATTTT
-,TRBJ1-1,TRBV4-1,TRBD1,CASSQDADRGSAFF,TGCGCCAGCAGCCAAGATGCGGACAGGGGTTCAGCTTTCTTT
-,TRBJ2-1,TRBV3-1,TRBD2,CASSQVSGGALNEQFF,TGTGCCAGCAGCCAAGTTAGCGGGGGGGCCCTCAATGAGCAGTTCTTC
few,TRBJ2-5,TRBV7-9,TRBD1,CASSLLQGALETQYF,TGTGCCAGCAGCCTCCTACAGGGGGCGCTTGAGACCCAGTACTTC
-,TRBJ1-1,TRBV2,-,CASRPWGAEAFF,TGTGCCAGCAGGCCGTGGGGCGCTGAAGCTTTCTTT
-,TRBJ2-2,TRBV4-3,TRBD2,CASSQDRELADTGELFF,TGCGCCAGCAGCCAAGATCGCGAGCTAGCGGACACCGGGGAGCTGTTTTTT
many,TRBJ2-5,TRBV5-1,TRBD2,CASSLAGAWETQYF,TGCGCCAGCAGCCTAGCGGGGGCGTGGGAGACCCAGTACTTC
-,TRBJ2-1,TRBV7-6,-,CASRTGTYNEQFF,TGTGCCAGCAGGACGGGGACGTACAATGAGCAGTTCTTC
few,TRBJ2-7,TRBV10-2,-,CASRPFGLAAYEQYF,TGCGCCAGCAGACCGTTTGGTTTGGCCGCCTACGAGCAGTACTTC
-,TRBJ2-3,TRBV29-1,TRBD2,CSVEGTSGGDEHTQYF,TGCAGCGTTGAAGGCACTAGCGGGGGAGACGAACATACGCAGTATTTT
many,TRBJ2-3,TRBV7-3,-,CASSSRVTDTQYF,TGTGCCAGCAGCTCACGGGTCACAGATACGCAGTATTTT
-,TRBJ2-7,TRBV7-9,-,CASSVDFYEQYF,TGTGCCAGCAGCGTCGACTTCTACGAGCAGTACTTC
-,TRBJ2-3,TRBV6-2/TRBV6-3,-,CASRVLGGGTDTQYF,TGTGCCAGCAGGGTGCTAGGGGGGGGCACAGATACGCAGTATTTT
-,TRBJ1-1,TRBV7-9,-,CASSLPMNTEAFF,TGTGCCAGCAGCTTACCCATGAACACTGAAGCTTTCTTT
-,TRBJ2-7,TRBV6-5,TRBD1,CASSPGTARNEQYF,TGTGCCAGCAGTCCAGGGACAGCCAGGAACGAGCAGTACTTC
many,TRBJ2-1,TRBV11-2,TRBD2,CASSSYLAGEGNEQFF,TGTGCCAGCAGCTCCTATCTAGCGGGGGAAGGTAATGAGCAGTTCTTC
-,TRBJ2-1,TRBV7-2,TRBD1,CASSLRQGPYNEQFF,TGTGCCAGCAGCTTGAGACAGGGCCCCTACAATGAGCAGTTCTTC
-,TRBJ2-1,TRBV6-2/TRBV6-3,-,CASLSGVNEQFF,TGTGCCAGCCTTTCGGGGGTCAATGAGCAGTTCTTC
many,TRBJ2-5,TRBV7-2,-,CASSEIRGLETQYF,TGTGCCAGCAGCGAGATTCGGGGGCTAGAGACCCAGTACTTC
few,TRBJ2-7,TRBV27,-,CASSSTPGRHVEQYF,TGTGCCAGCAGTTCCACCCCCGGGCGACACGTCGAGCAGTACTTC
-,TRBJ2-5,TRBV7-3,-,CASSLGRGRQETQYF,TGTGCCAGCAGCTTAGGCCGGGGACGGCAAGAGACCCAGTACTTC
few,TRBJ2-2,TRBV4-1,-,CASSQEPFSPWAGELFF,TGCGCCAGCAGCCAAGAGCCATTCTCGCCGTGGGCCGGGGAGCTGTTTTTT
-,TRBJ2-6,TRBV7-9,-,CASSLVQGGPSGANVLTF,TGTGCCAGCAGCTTAGTCCAGGGTGGGCCCTCTGGGGCCAACGTCCTGACTTTC
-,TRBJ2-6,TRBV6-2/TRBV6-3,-,CASHLPAAGANVLTF,TGTGCCAGCCACCTCCCGGCTGCTGGGGCCAACGTCCTGACTTTC
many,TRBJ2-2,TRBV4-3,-,CASSQSGAGELFF,TGCGCCAGCAGCCAATCCGGCGCCGGGGAGCTGTTTTTT
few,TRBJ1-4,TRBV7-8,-,CASSLARVANEKLFF,TGTGCCAGCAGCTTAGCCCGGGTGGCTAATGAAAAACTGTTTTTT
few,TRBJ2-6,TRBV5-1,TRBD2,CASSLSPRAGGPSGANVLTF,TGCGCCAGCAGCTTGTCCCCAAGAGCGGGGGGGCCTTCTGGGGCCAACGTCCTGACTTTC
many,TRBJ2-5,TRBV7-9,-,CASSLGGAYQETQYF,TGTGCCAGCAGCTTAGGGGGAGCATACCAAGAGACCCAGTACTTC
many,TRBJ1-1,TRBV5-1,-,CASAGEFLRGGTEAFF,TGCGCCAGCGCGGGTGAGTTCCTCCGCGGGGGAACTGAAGCTTTCTTT